The clone carrying this TCR beta chain came up a few times. This entry is derived from a study of shared clonotypes between healthy human individuals. An assay was performed, and its level was deep. Researchers divided each subset's genomic DNA evenly across several immunoSEQ plates. Unsorted PBMC contributed about 0.3 ug DNA, tens of thousands of T cell genomes, to each replicate PCR. Measured with immunoSEQ multiplex PCR; TCRdb has only the in-frame clones, and not every one. The sample lists approximately 500,000 clones, roughly 80% seen once, with approximately 12% in the top ten. The CDR3 extends over 13 amino acids. Trimming shortened V by 5 bases and J by 8 bases, and 15 bases separated the two germline ends. Germline CDR1 is LNHDA and CDR2 is SQIVND (reference sequence).

V and J are TRBV19 and TRBJ1-2; a weak D match, TRBD1 (5 bases). The origin of this receptor is a woman between 40 and 55 years old in good health. Some clones in this sample may be carry-over from other donors' samples. Sequencing was performed on PBMCs. The DNA for the CDR3 is TGTGCCAGTAGTGGGACTGCAAGGGAAGGCTACACCTTC. This codes for CASSGTAREGYTF. Variable domain in full (rest from reference TRBV19 and TRBJ1-2): DGGITQSPKYLFRKEGQNVTLSCEQNLNHDAMYWYRQDPGQGLRLIYYSQIVNDFQKGDIAEGYSVSREKKESFPLTVTSAQKNPTAFYLCASSGTAREGYTFGSGTRLTVV.